The T cell receptor beta chain under discussion was sequenced for a study of T cells in tuberculosis. Study background: Blood was taken before or within 7 days of anti-tuberculosis therapy.

Noted time point: new active TB diagnosis, blood taken before or within 7 days of starting treatment. HIV-seronegative South African adults aged 18 years or older had newly diagnosed active tuberculosis. Each clinical donor contributed on average around 100,000 T cells from unsorted cryopreserved PBMC. Clones were sequenced by immunoSEQ multiplex PCR, and TCRdb holds only the in-frame ones, with some missing. The data hold about 53,000 clones, with about 95% observed a single time. CDR1 and CDR2 (germline): MDHEN, SYDVKM. V was pared by 6 bases and J by 3 bases, with 9 bases between. The CDR3 is made up of 12 amino acids.

The receptor's source is an adult with tuberculosis. The source material was PBMCs, sampled at tuberculosis diagnosis. The chain couples TRBV28 to TRBJ2-7; D gene unclear. The CDR3: CASSQSSYEQYF. CDR3 nucleotides: TGTGCCAGCAGCCAATCTAGCTACGAGCAGTACTTC.